In its sample, the clone carrying this T cell receptor beta chain was seen a few times. Its specificity is unknown. With a J-beta primer mix and a sample-barcoded 5' primer, a second PCR ran about 7 to 12 cycles. MiXCR, run by TCRdb on the 5' RACE reads, gives a single entry per CDR3 protein. The sample holds roughly 570,000 distinct CDR3 sequences; about 26% are singletons and the top ten take approximately 18%. The sample belongs to a study of blood T cells in healthy people across ages. Whole-study findings and limits: A roughly linear age-dependent decrease characterized TCR beta diversity per million T cells. Comparison with aged donors showed that long-lived donors had more naive CD4+ cells and higher diversity.

CDR3 length: 13 amino acids. With 2 bases removed from V and 7 bases from J, the gap between germline ends came to 8 bases. The clonotype was recovered from a woman aged 70-85 years in good health. This chain connects TRBV12-3 or TRBV12-4 to TRBJ1-4; D is uncertain. Sequencing was done on a sample of blood. CDR3 nucleotide sequence: TGTGCCAGCAGTTTAAGTCCCCGTGAAAAACTGTTTTTT. As protein: CASSLSPREKLFF.